A single sample gave rise to the 2 T cell receptor beta chains below, sequenced in a study of T cells after posttransplantation cyclophosphamide listed by TCRdb under 2016. The library was built by means of the immunoSEQ multiplex PCR assay. This immuneACCESS table, as held by TCRdb, lists in-frame sequences with V and J called but not all clones. Of the missing ones, under half trace to an unresolved V gene in checked studies; the others have no known cause. In all, the sample holds some 9,400 clones, and 95% to 98% of those were seen once. 0.25% of the sample is in the top ten clones. Naive T cells were defined as viable CD3+CD4+ or CD3+CD8+ cells that were CCR7+CD45RA+CD45RO-CD95-CD27+CD28+. Sequencing was performed on naive CD4+ T cells sorted from PBMCs. Receptor source: a woman in her sixties or seventies in good health, CMV-negative, and a related stem cell transplant donor.

J is TRBJ2-7 and V is TRBV5-1; 12 bases line up with TRBD2. The CDR3 has 15 amino acids. Germline CDR1 reads SGHRS; CDR2 reads YFSETQ. After removal of 4 bases from V and 2 bases from J, the junction contained 4 bases not matched to a gene. The CDR3 sequence: CASSRGLAGPYEQYF. Written as DNA, the CDR3 is TGCGCCAGCAGCCGGGGACTAGCGGGCCCCTACGAGCAGTACTTC.

This sequence joins TRBV10-3 and TRBJ2-1; D possibly corresponds to TRBD2 (5 bases). V gave up 7 bases and J gave up 4 bases, with 14 bases separating them. There are 14 residues in the CDR3. The germline CDR1 and CDR2 sequences are ENHRY and SYGVKD. The CDR3 nucleotides read TGTGCCATCAAAGGCGGTTCGGGGTACAATGAGCAGTTCTTC. It codes for CAIKGGSGYNEQFF.